These 16 T cell receptor beta chains came from one sample sequenced in a study of cytomegalovirus exposure and HLA in healthy donors. The study ran its PCR with 60 Vbeta and 13 Jbeta primers. Data came from immunoSEQ multiplex PCR; TCRdb stores just in-frame clones and leaves some out. The sample spans about 140,000 clones; the ten largest clones claim about 0.96%. Sequenced sample: PBMCs. All receptors derive from a male donor in good health and CMV-seronegative.

V and J are TRBV7-2 and TRBJ2-1; 8 bases agree with TRBD2. The V gene's germline CDR1 is SGHTA and CDR2 FQGNSA. The CDR3 sequence is 16 residues long. With 0 bases clipped from V and 3 bases from J, the junction kept 4 bases outside the gene matches. The CDR3 region is CASSLAVAGGYNEQFF. The CDR3 coding sequence is TGTGCCAGCAGCTTAGCGGTTGCGGGGGGCTACAATGAGCAGTTCTTC.

The V gene is TRBV6-1, the J gene TRBJ1-5; no clear D. V lost 2 bases, J lost 0 bases, and 8 bases lay in between. CDR1 and CDR2 (germline): MNHNS, SASEGT. The CDR3 runs to 15 residues. The CDR3 loop is CASSETQNSNQPQHF. The DNA for the CDR3 is TGTGCCAGCAGTGAAACCCAGAATAGCAATCAGCCCCAGCATTTT.

The CDR3, as DNA: TGTGCCATCAGTGAGTCCAGCGGGGCCGGCCCTACCGGGGAGCTGTTTTTT. Protein: CAISESSGAGPTGELFF. J is TRBJ2-2 and V is TRBV10-3, with 7 bases fitting TRBD2. J was trimmed by 5 bases and V by 0 bases; bases with no gene match: 9. The CDR3 contains 17 residues. Looked up from germline, CDR1 is ENHRY and CDR2 is SYGVKD.

The genes are TRBV5-6 and TRBJ1-1; no definite D call. Germline assignment: CDR1 SGHDT and CDR2 YYEEEE. CDR3 length: 16 residues. Trimming stripped 4 bases from V and 6 bases from J, with 22 bases between. CDR3 in DNA: TGTGCCAGCAGCACTCGGACGGAGGGAGTAAACGCTGAAGCTTTCTTT. It is translated as CASSTRTEGVNAEAFF.

The chain employs TRBV14 and TRBJ1-1, with TRBD1 matching 11 bases. The V segment lost 0 bases and the J segment 12 bases; nucleotides outside the gene matches: 3. The germline gives CDR1 SGHDN, CDR2 FVKESK. This CDR3 has 13 amino acids. CDR3 amino acids: CASSQEGQGAPFF. CDR3 nucleotides: TGTGCCAGCAGCCAAGAAGGACAGGGGGCGCCTTTCTTT. Full variable domain (rest looked up from reference TRBV14 and TRBJ1-1): EAGVTQFPSHSVIEKGQTVTLRCDPISGHDNLYWYRRVMGKEIKFLLHFVKESKQDESGMPNNRFLAERTGGTYSTLKVQPAELEDSGVYFCASSQEGQGAPFFGQGTRLTVV.

V usage is TRBV11-3 and J usage is TRBJ2-7; 7 nucleotides align to TRBD2. CDR3 length equals 14 residues. CDR1 is SGHNT and CDR2 is YENEEA in the germline V gene. Trimming removed 5 bases from V and 7 bases from J; junction bases left unmatched: 11. This CDR3 reads CASSALAGSGEQYF. Written as DNA, the CDR3 is TGTGCCAGCAGCGCTTTAGCGGGTTCTGGGGAGCAGTACTTC. Using reference TRBV11-3 and TRBJ2-7 for the parts outside the CDR3, the full variable domain is EAGVVQSPRYKIIEKKQPVAFWCNPISGHNTLYWYLQNLGQGPELLIRYENEEAVDDSQLPKDRFSAERLKGVDSTLKIQPAELGDSAVYLCASSALAGSGEQYFGPGTRLTVT.

The gene calls are TRBV11-2 and TRBJ1-1; D unclear. Trimming stripped 6 bases from V and 1 base from J, with 12 bases between. In germline, CDR1 is SGHAT, CDR2 FQNNGV. The CDR3 loop spans 14 amino acids. The chain's CDR3 is CASRAPGWNTEAFF. The CDR3, as DNA: TGTGCCAGCAGGGCCCCAGGATGGAACACTGAAGCTTTCTTT.

The chain links TRBV30 to TRBJ1-1, with TRBD1 matching 9 bases. The CDR3 is made up of 14 amino acids. V was clipped by 4 bases and J by 5 bases; unmatched bases: 8. Per the germline V gene, CDR1 is GTSNPN and CDR2 is SVGIG (reference sequence). Here the CDR3 DNA reads TGTGCCTGGATTTCCGGGACAGGGTTTACTGAAGCTTTCTTT. The encoded protein is CAWISGTGFTEAFF.

This rearrangement joins TRBV27 to TRBJ2-5; D is unclear. The CDR3 consists of 14 residues. V gave up 5 bases and J gave up 2 bases, with 12 bases separating them. Germline-derived CDR1 and CDR2 are MNHEY and SMNVEV (reference sequence). For the CDR3, the DNA is TGTGCCAGCAGTCCCCAGAACAGACAAGAGACCCAGTACTTC. It translates to CASSPQNRQETQYF.

The genes are TRBV2 and TRBJ1-5; TRBD1 might be the D (6 bases). From germline, CDR1 is SNHLY and CDR2 FYNNEI. The V end was cut by 6 bases, the J end by 4 bases, with 13 bases between. This CDR3 spans 14 amino acids. CDR3 sequence: CASREDSLNQPQHF. The DNA for the CDR3 is TGTGCCAGCAGGGAGGACAGTCTGAATCAGCCCCAGCATTTT.

This sequence joins TRBV6-1 and TRBJ2-7; no clear D. Germline V CDR1 and CDR2: MNHNS, SASEGT. Trimming took 4 bases from V and 5 from J, leaving 12 bases between them. CDR3 size: 13 residues. Written as DNA, the CDR3 is TGTGCCAGCAGTGGACGGGTTTGGAACGAGCAGTACTTC. Encoded protein: CASSGRVWNEQYF.

This rearrangement joins TRBV30 to TRBJ2-7; 8 nucleotides align to TRBD2. Germline trimming cut 2 bases from V and 7 bases from J; bases unmatched to any gene: 7. This CDR3 comprises 13 residues. Germline assignment: CDR1 GTSNPN and CDR2 SVGIG (reference sequence). CDR3: CAWSLGLAGEQYF. The CDR3 bases are TGTGCCTGGAGTCTCGGACTAGCCGGTGAGCAGTACTTC.

The chain employs TRBV9 and TRBJ2-1; the D gene is possibly TRBD2 (6 bases). Trimming removed 0 bases from V and 5 bases from J, with 9 bases in between. The CDR3 loop spans 14 amino acids. Germline-derived CDR1 and CDR2 are SGDLS and YYNGEE. The CDR3 sequence is CASSVEGLNNEQFF. DNA of the CDR3: TGTGCCAGCAGCGTAGAAGGACTAAACAATGAGCAGTTCTTC.

The V gene is TRBV14, the J gene TRBJ1-2; a weak D match, TRBD1 (6 bases). Trimming cost V 1 base and J 4 bases, with 19 bases left between them. The CDR3 totals 17 residues. Germline CDR1 and CDR2: SGHDN and FVKESK. The CDR3 DNA reads TGTGCCAGCAGCCAAGGAACTACAGGGACGTTGGGCTATGGCTACACCTTC. This gives the protein CASSQGTTGTLGYGYTF.

The chain recombines TRBV6-1 with TRBJ2-7; no clear D gene. The CDR3 totals 11 residues. V was shortened by 7 bases and J by 9 bases, with 13 bases between the two germline ends. Germline lookup yields CDR1 MNHNS and CDR2 SASEGT. Here the CDR3 DNA reads TGTGCCAGCACCGATTACACGGGGCAGTACTTC. This sequence encodes CASTDYTGQYF.

The chain employs TRBV7-3 and TRBJ1-6; tentatively, D is TRBD1 (6 bases). This CDR3 has 15 amino acids. V lost 4 bases, J lost 7 bases, and 14 bases lay in between. The germline gives CDR1 SGHTA, CDR2 FQGTGA. The CDR3 sequence: CASSSSDSQNSPLHF. The CDR3 nucleotides read TGTGCCAGCAGCTCCTCGGACAGCCAGAATTCACCCCTCCACTTT. Together with reference TRBV7-3 and TRBJ1-6, the CDR3 gives the full variable domain: GAGVSQTPSNKVTEKGKYVELRCDPISGHTALYWYRQSLGQGPEFLIYFQGTGAADDSGLPNDRFFAVRPEGSVSTLKIQRTERGDSAVYLCASSSSDSQNSPLHFGNGTRLTVT.